One sample yielded the 30 T cell receptor beta chains listed below, sequenced in a study of shared clonotypes between healthy human individuals. The assay was immunoSEQ multiplex PCR, and TCRdb's table has in-frame clones only and misses some. The table records about 490,000 clones, 70% to 85% of them present only once. The material sequenced was PBMCs. These receptors all stem from a woman in her 40s in good health. Some clones in this sample may be carry-over from other donors' samples.

V is TRBV27 and J is TRBJ1-2; TRBD1 aligns across 9 bases. J lost 6 bases, V lost 5 bases, and 7 bases had no gene match. The CDR3 contains 14 residues. The V gene's germline CDR1 is MNHEY and CDR2 SMNVEV (reference sequence). The DNA for the CDR3 is TGTGCCAGCAGTCCGGGACAGGGAACACATGGCTACACCTTC. This gives the protein CASSPGQGTHGYTF.

This clone was seen more than once but under ten times. V and J are TRBV28 and TRBJ2-1; 8 bases are a match to TRBD2. Germline V gives CDR1 MDHEN, CDR2 SYDVKM. The trim removed 2 bases at V and 8 bases at J, leaving 2 bases unmatched. The CDR3 length is 13 residues. CDR3 DNA: TGTGCCAGCAGTTTAAGCGGGAGCCATGAGCAGTTCTTC. It translates to CASSLSGSHEQFF. The whole variable domain, remainder taken from reference TRBV28 and TRBJ2-1, is DVKVTQSSRYLVKRTGEKVFLECVQDMDHENMFWYRQDPGLGLRLIYFSYDVKMKEKGDIPEGYSVSREKKERFSLILESASTNQTSMYLCASSLSGSHEQFFGPGTRLTVL.

The DNA of the CDR3 is TGTGCCAGCAGCGTAGCTCCGGGACAGAACGTCCCCTATGGCTACACCTTC. Amino acids: CASSVAPGQNVPYGYTF. The rearrangement uses TRBV9 and TRBJ1-2, with 7 bases aligning to TRBD1. The trim removed 0 bases at V and 4 bases at J, leaving 12 bases unmatched. Per the germline V gene, CDR1 is SGDLS and CDR2 is YYNGEE. The CDR3 spans 17 residues.

This chain connects TRBV5-1 to TRBJ2-7, with 9 bases that match TRBD1. The germline V gene encodes CDR1 SGHRS and CDR2 YFSETQ. The CDR3 covers 15 residues. The ends lost 6 bases at V and 0 bases at J; junction bases unmatched: 7. The CDR3 DNA sequence: TGCGCCAGCACCCCCGGACAGGGGCCCTCCTACGAGCAGTACTTC. This translates into CASTPGQGPSYEQYF.

The V gene is TRBV28, the J gene TRBJ2-7, with 7 bases fitting TRBD1. The germline V gene has CDR1 MDHEN and CDR2 SYDVKM. The CDR3 spans 15 residues. J lost 6 bases, V lost 2 bases, and 10 bases had no gene match. The CDR3: CASSLIGEGAGEQYF. CDR3 nucleotides: TGTGCCAGCAGTTTAATTGGCGAGGGGGCAGGCGAGCAGTACTTC.

This chain joins TRBV28 and TRBJ2-7, with 8 bases fitting TRBD1. The germline gives CDR1 MDHEN, CDR2 SYDVKM. Trimming took 4 bases from V and 3 from J; bases not matched to a gene: 11. The CDR3 length is 16 residues. CDR3 sequence reads: CASSSSGTGIHYEQYF. The CDR3 DNA is TGTGCCAGCAGTTCCTCCGGGACAGGTATACACTACGAGCAGTACTTC.

This clone was found once. This chain links TRBV5-1 with TRBJ2-5; D gene unclear. The CDR3 sequence is 15 residues long. V was shortened by 2 bases and J by 3 bases, with 14 bases between the two germline ends. Germline CDR1 and CDR2: SGHRS and YFSETQ. Here the CDR3 reads CASSLEWRLEETQYF. DNA of the CDR3: TGCGCCAGCAGCTTAGAATGGCGCCTAGAAGAGACCCAGTACTTC.

The chain is built from TRBV5-1 and TRBJ2-2; D is tentatively TRBD1 or TRBD2 (6 bases each). Trimming took off 1 base at V and 0 bases at J, with 10 bases between the two ends. The CDR3 consists of 16 residues. Germline V lookup: CDR1 SGHRS, CDR2 YFSETQ. CDR3 sequence reads: CASSLSGDTNTGELFF. The CDR3 nucleotides read TGCGCCAGCAGCTTGTCGGGGGACACGAACACCGGGGAGCTGTTTTTT.

V and J are TRBV7-6 and TRBJ2-7; 9 bases align to TRBD2. The junction had 4 bases not matched to a gene; V was cut back by 5 bases and J by 2 bases. Germline CDR1 and CDR2: SGHVS and FNYEAQ. The CDR3 is made up of 14 amino acids. The CDR3 coding sequence is TGTGCCAGCAGCCCCGGGACTAGCACCTACGAGCAGTACTTC. Amino acid sequence: CASSPGTSTYEQYF.

This chain connects TRBV6-4 to TRBJ1-5; D call uncertain. The V gene's germline CDR1 is MRHNA and CDR2 SNTAGT. V lost 8 bases and J lost 10, with 9 bases in between. The length of the CDR3 is 10 residues. CDR3 in amino acids: CASLGSPQHF. In nucleotides, the CDR3 is TGTGCCAGCCTAGGATCACCCCAGCATTTT.

This clone was counted at least ten times. The chain uses TRBV5-1 and TRBJ2-3, with a weak D call TRBD1 (6 bases). Per the germline V gene, CDR1 is SGHRS and CDR2 is YFSETQ. V was trimmed by 5 bases and J by 0 bases, leaving 13 bases between them. CDR3 length equals 15 residues. CDR3 bases: TGCGCCAGCAGTCCGGGACAACCTAGCACAGATACGCAGTATTTT. This translates into CASSPGQPSTDTQYF. The full variable domain, completed using reference TRBV5-1 and TRBJ2-3, is KAGVTQTPRYLIKTRGQQVTLSCSPISGHRSVSWYQQTPGQGLQFLFEYFSETQRNKGNFPGRFSGRQFSNSRSEMNVSTLELGDSALYLCASSPGQPSTDTQYFGPGTRLTVL.

This chain connects TRBV5-1 to TRBJ2-1, with 9 bases fitting TRBD2. Germline lookup yields CDR1 SGHRS and CDR2 YFSETQ. The CDR3 runs 16 residues. V lost 6 bases and J lost 8; bases outside the gene matches: 15. The CDR3 DNA reads TGCGCCAGCACCCTGGGAGCGGGAGGAGGGGTCGATGAGCAGTTCTTC. Its translation: CASTLGAGGGVDEQFF.

The chain joins TRBV5-1 to TRBJ1-1; 10 bases map to TRBD1. The CDR3 loop spans 16 amino acids. Germline V CDR1 and CDR2: SGHRS, YFSETQ. Trimming cost V 3 bases and J 1 base; bases outside gene matches: 6. CDR3 loop: CASSYRQGAGNTEAFF. CDR3 coding DNA: TGCGCCAGCAGCTACCGACAGGGGGCCGGGAACACTGAAGCTTTCTTT. The whole variable domain, filled in from reference TRBV5-1 and TRBJ1-1, reads KAGVTQTPRYLIKTRGQQVTLSCSPISGHRSVSWYQQTPGQGLQFLFEYFSETQRNKGNFPGRFSGRQFSNSRSEMNVSTLELGDSALYLCASSYRQGAGNTEAFFGQGTRLTVV.

The chain is built from TRBV4-2 and TRBJ1-2, with TRBD1 identical over 7 bases. Trimming cost V 8 bases and J 7 bases; bases outside gene matches: 10. The CDR3 extends over 13 amino acids. Germline CDR1 LGHNA, CDR2 YNFKEQ. The CDR3 DNA follows: TGTGCCAGCCGGGGGACAGTTGCGTCTGGCTACACCTTC. Protein product: CASRGTVASGYTF.

This clone was recorded a few times. The chain has TRBV9 and TRBJ2-1; TRBD1 might be the D (5 bases). The CDR3 is made up of 16 amino acids. V was trimmed by 0 bases and J by 9 bases, leaving 19 bases between them. Looked up from germline, CDR1 is SGDLS and CDR2 is YYNGEE. DNA of the CDR3: TGTGCCAGCAGCGTAGATAGGGGCGAACTCCACACTGAGCAGTTCTTC. It yields the protein CASSVDRGELHTEQFF.

This clone was seen once. The sample contains more than one DNA sequence encoding this CDR3. The chain carries TRBV7-2 and TRBJ2-5; no firm D call. From germline, CDR1 is SGHTA and CDR2 FQGNSA. Trimming left V 1 base short and J 7 bases short, with 4 bases between. CDR3 size: 11 residues. The CDR3 nucleotides are TGTGCCAGCAGCTTAGGGGGGACCCAGTACTTC. It yields the protein CASSLGGTQYF.

The V and J genes are TRBV28 and TRBJ2-1; TRBD2 matches at 7 bases. Trimming at V came to 5 bases and at J to 2 bases, leaving 12 bases not matched to a gene. This CDR3 has 17 residues. Germline CDR1 reads MDHEN; CDR2 reads SYDVKM. Here the CDR3 DNA reads TGTGCCAGCAGTCTCCTGAGGGGCGGGAGAACCTACAATGAGCAGTTCTTC. Protein sequence: CASSLLRGGRTYNEQFF.

V is TRBV6-6 and J is TRBJ1-3; no definite D call. The CDR3 sequence is 15 residues long. The V gene's germline CDR1 is MNHNY and CDR2 SVGAGI (reference sequence). Trimming took off 3 bases at V and 0 bases at J, with 9 bases between the two ends. The CDR3 DNA is TGTGCCAGCAGTTATCAGCCAGGCTCTGGAAACACCATATATTTT. It is translated as CASSYQPGSGNTIYF.

There are a few counts of this clone. V is TRBV10-2 and J is TRBJ2-7; TRBD2 agrees at 7 bases. Germline CDR1 reads WSHSY; CDR2 reads SAAADI. The CDR3 sequence is 13 residues long. Trimming took 6 bases from V and 4 from J; bases not matched to a gene: 6. The DNA for the CDR3 is TGCGCCAGCAGACTCACTAGCGAGTACGAGCAGTACTTC. Translation gives CASRLTSEYEQYF.

This rearrangement joins TRBV6-5 to TRBJ2-3; 7 positions agree with TRBD2. CDR3 size: 14 residues. J gave up 7 bases and V 5 bases, and 9 bases lay outside the gene matches. Germline V gene sequence: CDR1 MNHEY, CDR2 SVGAGI. The CDR3: CASSVGTTPYTQYF. DNA for the CDR3: TGTGCCAGCAGTGTCGGGACTACACCATATACGCAGTATTTT.

The chain joins TRBV6-1 to TRBJ2-2; 8 nucleotides line up with TRBD2. The J segment lost 6 bases and the V segment lost 2 bases, leaving 8 bases of the junction unmatched. CDR3 length: 16 amino acids. Looked up from germline, CDR1 is MNHNS and CDR2 is SASEGT. The CDR3 DNA reads TGTGCCAGCAGTGAATTGGCCGGGAGGGGAGCCGGGGAGCTGTTTTTT. Protein: CASSELAGRGAGELFF.

The chain carries TRBV27 and TRBJ2-7, with unresolved D. V was shortened by 2 bases and J by 2 bases, with 10 bases between the two germline ends. This CDR3 contains 14 residues. Looked up from germline, CDR1 is MNHEY and CDR2 is SMNVEV (reference sequence). The CDR3 DNA sequence: TGTGCCAGCAGTTTAAGCCGGCTCCCCTACGAGCAGTACTTC. Amino acid sequence: CASSLSRLPYEQYF.

The chain joins TRBV5-1 to TRBJ2-5; the match to TRBD1 covers 8 bases. V lost 4 bases to trimming and J lost 3 bases; unmatched junction nucleotides: 2. CDR3 size: 13 residues. CDR1 SGHRS and CDR2 YFSETQ come from the germline V gene. CDR3 DNA: TGCGCCAGCAGCCAGGACAGGGAAGAGACCCAGTACTTC. Protein: CASSQDREETQYF.

This clone was detected only once. V gene TRBV9 combines with J gene TRBJ2-1; 8 bases are a match to TRBD2. CDR1 SGDLS and CDR2 YYNGEE come from the germline V gene. V dropped 4 bases and J dropped 5; count of bases not matched to a gene: 14. The CDR3 loop spans 17 amino acids. This chain's CDR3 is CASSPLQRGRWNNEQFF. Here the CDR3 DNA reads TGTGCCAGCAGCCCCCTGCAGCGGGGGAGGTGGAACAATGAGCAGTTCTTC.

The chain carries TRBV7-9 and TRBJ2-1; TRBD2 is a possible D gene (5 bases). Trimming took 5 bases from V and 5 from J, leaving 7 bases between them. In germline, CDR1 is SEHNR, CDR2 FQNEAQ (reference sequence). The CDR3 is 12 residues long. CDR3 in amino acids: CASSPGNNEQFF. The CDR3 bases are TGTGCCAGCAGCCCGGGAAACAATGAGCAGTTCTTC.

This rearrangement joins TRBV18 to TRBJ2-2; tentatively, D is TRBD1 or TRBD2 (5 bases each). The CDR3 has 17 residues. Germline assignment: CDR1 KGHSH and CDR2 LQKENI. The V gene lost 1 base and the J gene lost 1 base, with 13 bases spanning the gap. CDR3 DNA: TGTGCCAGCTCACCACGTGGGGGATTGGGGAACACCGGGGAGCTGTTTTTT. Its protein product is CASSPRGGLGNTGELFF.

This clone was recorded at least ten times. Other DNA sequences in this sample translate to the same CDR3. J is TRBJ1-4 and V is TRBV28, with D maybe TRBD1 (5 bases). The CDR3 loop spans 14 amino acids. Trimming pared 2 bases from V and 5 bases from J, leaving 9 bases between. Per the germline V gene, CDR1 is MDHEN and CDR2 is SYDVKM. The CDR3 reads CASSLQGGNEKLFF. In DNA form, the CDR3 reads TGTGCCAGCAGTTTACAGGGAGGGAATGAAAAACTGTTTTTT.

The CDR3 DNA reads TGTGCCTGGAGTAGGGGCAGGTCCTACGAGCAGTACTTC. Its protein is CAWSRGRSYEQYF. The rearrangement joins TRBV30 to TRBJ2-7, with D perhaps matching TRBD1 (5 bases). V was pared by 2 bases and J by 1 base, with 9 bases between. The germline V gene has CDR1 GTSNPN and CDR2 SVGIG (reference sequence). This CDR3 spans 13 amino acids.

V gene TRBV6-5 combines with J gene TRBJ1-6, with D perhaps TRBD1 (6 bases). From germline, CDR1 is MNHEY and CDR2 SVGAGI. The germline V and J ends were trimmed by 6 bases and 6 bases, with 15 bases remaining between them. CDR3 length equals 15 residues. The CDR3, as DNA: TGTGCCAGCAGCCCACAGGGACTTCCTAATTCACCCCTCCACTTT. Protein: CASSPQGLPNSPLHF.

The V and J genes are TRBV10-3 and TRBJ2-5, with a possible D match to TRBD1 (5 bases). Germline V gene lookup returns CDR1 ENHRY and CDR2 SYGVKD. The V gene lost 2 bases and the J gene lost 4 bases, with 8 bases spanning the gap. The CDR3 spans 13 residues. The CDR3 is CAISEGQRETQYF. In nucleotides, the CDR3 is TGTGCCATCAGTGAGGGACAAAGAGAGACCCAGTACTTC.